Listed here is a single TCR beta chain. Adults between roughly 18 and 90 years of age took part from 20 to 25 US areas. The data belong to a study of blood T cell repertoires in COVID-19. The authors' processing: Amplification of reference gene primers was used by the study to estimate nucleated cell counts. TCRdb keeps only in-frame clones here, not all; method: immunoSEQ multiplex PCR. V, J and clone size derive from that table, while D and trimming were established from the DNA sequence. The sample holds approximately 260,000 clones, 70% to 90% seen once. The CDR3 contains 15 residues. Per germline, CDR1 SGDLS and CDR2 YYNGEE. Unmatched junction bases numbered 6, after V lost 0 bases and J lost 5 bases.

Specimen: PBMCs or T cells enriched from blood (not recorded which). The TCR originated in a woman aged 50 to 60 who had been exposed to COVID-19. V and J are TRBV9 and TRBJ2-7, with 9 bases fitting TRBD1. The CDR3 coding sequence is TGTGCCAGCAGCGTAGCGGACAGGGGTAGTAACGAGCAGTACTTC. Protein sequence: CASSVADRGSNEQYF.